This TCR beta chain was obtained from a study of blood T cell repertoires in COVID-19. Germline V gene data show CDR1 as LNHDA and CDR2 as SQIVND (reference sequence). CDR3 length equals 12 residues. Trimming left V 6 bases short and J 0 bases short, with 5 bases between. The protocol was immunoSEQ multiplex PCR, while the TCRdb copy is restricted to in-frame clones and leaves out a portion. Counted here are about 70,000 clones, roughly 85% occurring once; the ten biggest clones make up around 3%. The sequencing sample was made of peripheral blood. V usage is TRBV19 and J usage is TRBJ1-1; D unclear. This TCR was recovered from a man older than 75 with acute or convalescent COVID-19. This CDR3 is CASRELNTEAFF. CDR3 nucleotide sequence: TGTGCCAGTAGGGAGCTGAACACTGAAGCTTTCTTT.